This entry lists 7 T cell receptor beta chains sequenced from one sample in a study of glioma-infiltrating T cells (dated by TCRdb to the mid-2010s). TCRdb shows the sequencer as Illumina MiSeq. The iRepertoire nested amplicon-rescue multiplex PCR (arm-PCR) platform was used to amplify TCR alpha and beta CDR3 regions from RNA. Clones were called with MiXCR by TCRdb after fastp trimmed the public reads at Q25, and only in-frame beta chains were retained. Each record represents a unique CDR3 protein, reported with the most common genes and DNA among its rows. This sample holds about 140,000 distinct CDR3 sequences; more than 35% were observed only once. The top ten hold about 18% of the sample. What was sequenced was glioma tissue, nonneoplastic brain tissue, or PBMCs (not recorded which). All receptors derive from a human donor with low-grade glioma or glioblastoma, undergoing nonglioma brain surgery, or in good health (not recorded which).

In this sample, this clonotype turned up a few times. V gene TRBV7-9 combines with J gene TRBJ2-5, with TRBD2 matching 9 bases. Germline-derived CDR1 and CDR2 are SEHNR and FQNEAQ (reference sequence). The CDR3 loop spans 15 amino acids. The trim removed 6 bases at V and 4 bases at J, leaving 9 bases unmatched. The CDR3 coding sequence is TGTGCCAGCAGTTCGACTAGCGGACAACCAGAGACCCAGTACTTC. Its translation: CASSSTSGQPETQYF.

V and J are TRBV5-1 and TRBJ2-7; D call uncertain. CDR3 length equals 15 residues. V was clipped by 4 bases and J by 3 bases, with 17 bases between them. Germline lookup yields CDR1 SGHRS and CDR2 YFSETQ. CDR3 nucleotides: TGCGCCAGCAGCCCCTCCTACTCCGTGGGCTACGAGCAGTACTTC. This gives the protein CASSPSYSVGYEQYF.

This clonotype was observed at least ten times. The chain links TRBV6-2 or TRBV6-3 to TRBJ2-7; D is undetermined. There are 11 residues in the CDR3. V was cut by 4 bases and J by 3 bases, with 4 bases left in between. Germline assignment: CDR1 MNHEY and CDR2 SVGEGT. The CDR3 spells CASSSHYEQYF. The DNA of the CDR3 is TGTGCCAGCAGTTCCCACTACGAGCAGTACTTC.

The rearrangement links TRBV10-3 to TRBJ1-1; D is perhaps TRBD1 (6 bases). The CDR3 length is 13 residues. Germline lookup yields CDR1 ENHRY and CDR2 SYGVKD. V lost 2 bases and J lost 4, with 8 bases in between. The CDR3 region is CAISEQGTTEAFF. The CDR3 bases are TGTGCCATCAGTGAGCAGGGGACCACTGAAGCTTTCTTT.

The V call is TRBV20-1, the J call TRBJ2-7; 11 nucleotides line up with TRBD2. Germline values: CDR1 DFQATT, CDR2 SNEGSKA (reference sequence). V trimming: 6 bases; J trimming: 1 base; junction bases outside the gene matches: 8. This CDR3 has 15 residues. The CDR3 spells CSASKLAGVSYEQYF. In nucleotides, the CDR3 is TGCAGTGCGTCAAAACTAGCGGGAGTTTCCTACGAGCAGTACTTC.

J is TRBJ2-3 and V is TRBV6-2 or TRBV6-3; D is possibly TRBD2 (6 bases). This CDR3 has 16 residues. Germline CDR1 reads MNHEY; CDR2 reads SVGEGT. The V end was cut by 10 bases, the J end by 2 bases, with 22 bases between. The CDR3 sequence: CATAVLARGDTDTQYF. In nucleotides, the CDR3 is TGTGCCACCGCCGTGCTAGCGAGGGGTGACACAGATACGCAGTATTTT.

This clonotype was detected only a few times. The chain couples TRBV2 to TRBJ2-1; D gene unclear. Germline V gene sequence: CDR1 SNHLY, CDR2 FYNNEI. The CDR3 covers 14 residues. The V gene lost 3 bases and the J gene lost 0 bases, with 6 bases spanning the gap. The CDR3 protein is CASSEDSSYNEQFF. CDR3 DNA sequence: TGTGCCAGCAGTGAGGATAGCTCCTACAATGAGCAGTTCTTC.